This is a list of T cell receptor beta chains from one sample in a study of blood T cell repertoires in COVID-19. Using immunoSEQ multiplex PCR, the repertoire was profiled, and TCRdb retains in-frame clones only, with some absent. This table holds 160,000 or so clones, about 91% found once. The sequencing input was peripheral blood. The receptors were gathered from a woman aged 50 to 60 with acute or convalescent COVID-19. Both conserved end residues are part of each CDR3. A D gene is named only where the DNA matches it firmly.

d_gene: NA
j_gene: TRBJ2-5
v_gene: TRBV6-5
CDR3aa: CASSQEGTQYF

d_gene: TRBD2
j_gene: TRBJ2-7
v_gene: TRBV5-4
CDR3aa: CASSSAGTSGIEQYF

d_gene: TRBD1
j_gene: TRBJ1-3
v_gene: TRBV4-3
CDR3aa: CASSHLGQGVNTIYF

d_gene: NA
j_gene: TRBJ1-5
v_gene: TRBV5-1
CDR3aa: CASSLGAGGNQPQHF

d_gene: TRBD2
j_gene: TRBJ2-3
v_gene: TRBV19
CDR3aa: CASSPLGAGVSTDTQYF

d_gene: TRBD1
j_gene: TRBJ1-2
v_gene: TRBV12-3/TRBV12-4
CDR3aa: CASGGQANYGYTF

d_gene: TRBD2
j_gene: TRBJ2-5
v_gene: TRBV11-3
CDR3aa: CASSPRLAGGPAETQYF

d_gene: TRBD2
j_gene: TRBJ2-2
v_gene: TRBV24-1
CDR3aa: CATSTGGANTGELFF

d_gene: TRBD1
j_gene: TRBJ1-4
v_gene: TRBV11-2
CDR3aa: CASSFIGGVELFF

d_gene: TRBD1
j_gene: TRBJ2-2
v_gene: TRBV6-5
CDR3aa: CASSFGQGEGTGELFF

d_gene: NA
j_gene: TRBJ2-5
v_gene: TRBV4-1
CDR3aa: CASSSGIQETQYF

d_gene: NA
j_gene: TRBJ1-4
v_gene: TRBV23-1
CDR3aa: CASSQSPQDECEKLFF

d_gene: NA
j_gene: TRBJ1-2
v_gene: TRBV18
CDR3aa: CASSPGPQAGGYTF

d_gene: TRBD2
j_gene: TRBJ2-1
v_gene: TRBV20-1
CDR3aa: CSASGLAGALSEQFF

d_gene: NA
j_gene: TRBJ2-6
v_gene: TRBV11-2
CDR3aa: CASSLDGAGANVLTF

d_gene: NA
j_gene: TRBJ1-4
v_gene: TRBV27
CDR3aa: CASIEEGKERPKKKLFF

d_gene: TRBD1
j_gene: TRBJ1-5
v_gene: TRBV5-8
CDR3aa: CASSWTGKHHF

d_gene: TRBD1
j_gene: TRBJ1-2
v_gene: TRBV10-3
CDR3aa: CAISDIDRGANYGYTF

d_gene: TRBD2
j_gene: TRBJ2-1
v_gene: TRBV9
CDR3aa: CASSVGTSGNYNEQFF

d_gene: NA
j_gene: TRBJ2-7
v_gene: TRBV6-4
CDR3aa: CASSDFRDSIPYEQYF

d_gene: NA
j_gene: TRBJ2-1
v_gene: TRBV7-8
CDR3aa: CASSLAKGGEQFF

d_gene: TRBD1
j_gene: TRBJ2-7
v_gene: TRBV7-8
CDR3aa: CASSSQGLYEQYF

d_gene: NA
j_gene: TRBJ1-6
v_gene: TRBV4-2
CDR3aa: CASSQDTMVAYSPLHF

d_gene: TRBD2
j_gene: TRBJ2-5
v_gene: TRBV6-5
CDR3aa: CASSSPRGGRETQYF

d_gene: NA
j_gene: TRBJ1-4
v_gene: TRBV21-1
CDR3aa: CASSTADRKDEKLFF

d_gene: TRBD2
j_gene: TRBJ2-5
v_gene: TRBV5-1
CDR3aa: CASTTGGIAETQYF

d_gene: NA
j_gene: TRBJ1-2
v_gene: TRBV30
CDR3aa: CAWSEGLSAGDTF

d_gene: NA
j_gene: TRBJ2-1
v_gene: TRBV27
CDR3aa: CASSPSIALSYNEQFF

d_gene: TRBD2
j_gene: TRBJ2-3
v_gene: TRBV7-6
CDR3aa: CASSLLPAGASSTDTQYF

d_gene: NA
j_gene: TRBJ2-1
v_gene: TRBV7-8
CDR3aa: CASSLVGGPPYNEQFF

d_gene: NA
j_gene: TRBJ2-1
v_gene: TRBV6-5
CDR3aa: CASSFRGNEQFF

d_gene: NA
j_gene: TRBJ1-1
v_gene: TRBV2
CDR3aa: CASTEEALNTEAFF

d_gene: NA
j_gene: TRBJ2-2
v_gene: TRBV11-3
CDR3aa: CASSLAAQGTGELFF

d_gene: TRBD2
j_gene: TRBJ2-7
v_gene: TRBV15
CDR3aa: CATSRDGPRGEQYF

d_gene: TRBD2
j_gene: TRBJ2-1
v_gene: TRBV19
CDR3aa: CASTKRGNNEQFF

d_gene: NA
j_gene: TRBJ2-7
v_gene: TRBV6-2/TRBV6-3
CDR3aa: CASSPREVYEQYF

d_gene: NA
j_gene: TRBJ1-3
v_gene: TRBV13
CDR3aa: CASSLSRGLGQYSGNTIYF

d_gene: NA
j_gene: TRBJ2-3
v_gene: TRBV7-2
CDR3aa: CASSTRLGRDTQYF

d_gene: NA
j_gene: TRBJ1-1
v_gene: TRBV5-5
CDR3aa: CASSFRIGDTEAFF

d_gene: NA
j_gene: TRBJ2-1
v_gene: TRBV7-2
CDR3aa: CASSLRSPAGPYNEQFF

d_gene: TRBD2
j_gene: TRBJ2-7
v_gene: TRBV10-3
CDR3aa: CAISAEAGVPYEQYF

d_gene: NA
j_gene: TRBJ2-5
v_gene: TRBV5-4
CDR3aa: CASSLVGEETQYF

d_gene: NA
j_gene: TRBJ1-5
v_gene: TRBV10-3
CDR3aa: CAISPGGSNQPQHF

d_gene: NA
j_gene: TRBJ2-5
v_gene: TRBV10-3
CDR3aa: CAISPGNQETQYF

d_gene: NA
j_gene: TRBJ1-2
v_gene: TRBV15
CDR3aa: CATSTHREANYGYTF

d_gene: NA
j_gene: TRBJ1-1
v_gene: TRBV6-1
CDR3aa: CASSVLRGSTEAFF

d_gene: TRBD2
j_gene: TRBJ2-2
v_gene: TRBV11-2
CDR3aa: CASSLVGLAGSFGELFF

d_gene: TRBD1
j_gene: TRBJ1-1
v_gene: TRBV19
CDR3aa: CASSNRGLYTEAFF

d_gene: TRBD1
j_gene: TRBJ2-5
v_gene: TRBV7-8
CDR3aa: CASSMGQGLQETQYF

d_gene: TRBD2
j_gene: TRBJ2-7
v_gene: TRBV28
CDR3aa: CASSSIRTSGGYEQYF